The 27 T cell receptor beta chains below come from one sample, sequenced in a study of T-cell reconstitution after alpha-beta-depleted transplantation in children (dated by TCRdb to the mid-2010s). The library was built by means of PCR. TCRdb names Illumina HiSeq 2500 as the instrument used. To normalize quantification of the TCRbeta repertoire, the TCR libraries were built with molecular barcoding that relied on unique molecular identifiers. TCRdb reran the public reads through fastp at Q25 and MiXCR, keeping productive beta chains. Records with the same CDR3 protein are collapsed into one entry carrying the most frequent genes and DNA. This sample has hundreds of thousands of distinct CDR3 sequences in its table, and over 8% of those were observed once. Roughly a tenth of the sample belongs to the ten largest clones. Sequenced here: PBMCs from the stem cell graft donor, sampled from the stem cell graft. The receptors were sampled from a human donor who donated a stem cell graft to a child with SCID.

This clonotype was recorded many times. The rearrangement links TRBV4-2 to TRBJ2-3, with 15 bases aligning to TRBD2. This CDR3 has 18 residues. V shed 2 bases, J shed 5 bases, and the junction held 8 bases outside the gene matches. The V gene's germline CDR1 is LGHNA and CDR2 YNFKEQ. CDR3: CASSQQGLAGGPKDTQYF. The CDR3 DNA follows: TGTGCCAGCAGCCAACAAGGACTAGCGGGGGGGCCGAAAGATACGCAGTATTTT.

This clonotype was observed a handful of times. The rearrangement joins TRBV5-1 to TRBJ2-1; TRBD1 matches at 10 bases. Germline trimming cut 5 bases from V and 8 bases from J; bases unmatched to any gene: 7. Germline V lookup: CDR1 SGHRS, CDR2 YFSETQ. The CDR3 contains 14 residues. The CDR3 loop is CASRSGQGLDEQFF. The DNA for the CDR3 is TGCGCCAGCAGATCGGGACAGGGGCTCGATGAGCAGTTCTTC.

This clonotype was seen more than once but under ten times. CDR3 DNA: TGTGCCAGCGTCGGGGCTAATGAAAAACTGTTTTTT. It codes for CASVGANEKLFF. The chain carries TRBV12-3 or TRBV12-4 and TRBJ1-4; D is unresolved. The CDR3 extends over 12 amino acids. V lost 8 bases and J 3 bases, leaving 7 bases between the germline ends.

This clonotype was found many times. This rearrangement joins TRBV24-1 to TRBJ2-3, with D uncertain. V was pared by 4 bases and J by 4 bases, with 8 bases between. This CDR3 has 13 amino acids. From germline, CDR1 is KGHDR and CDR2 SFDVKD. CDR3 protein: CATSDPNADTQYF. CDR3 bases: TGTGCCACCAGTGACCCCAACGCAGATACGCAGTATTTT.

This chain uses TRBV6-5 with TRBJ2-2; D could derive from TRBD1 or TRBD2 (5 bases each). Looked up from germline, CDR1 is MNHEY and CDR2 is SVGAGI. This CDR3 spans 16 amino acids. V gave up 5 bases and J gave up 3 bases, with 16 bases separating them. CDR3 in amino acids: CASSLEGLGDTGELFF. The CDR3 DNA sequence: TGTGCCAGCAGTCTCGAGGGGCTAGGGGACACCGGGGAGCTGTTTTTT.

This sequence joins TRBV29-1 and TRBJ2-1; TRBD2 agrees at 12 bases. The trim removed 6 bases at V and 8 bases at J, leaving 14 bases unmatched. The CDR3 covers 16 residues. Germline assignment: CDR1 SQVTM and CDR2 ANQGSEA. The CDR3: CSVGTSGWRRLYEQFF. In DNA, the CDR3 is TGCAGCGTGGGGACTAGCGGGTGGCGGCGATTATATGAGCAGTTCTTC.

This clonotype was seen a few times. CDR3 nucleotides: TGTGCCATCGCACCGGGACAGGGGTACGAGCAGTACTTC. Its translation: CAIAPGQGYEQYF. The rearrangement joins TRBV10-3 to TRBJ2-7; 10 bases match TRBD1. The germline CDR1 and CDR2 sequences are ENHRY and SYGVKD. The V and J ends lost 8 bases and 4 bases, in that order; junction bases with no gene match: 5. The CDR3 length is 13 residues.

CDR3 region: CASRRRAEDMNTEAFF. The CDR3 DNA reads as TGTGCCAGCCGGCGCAGGGCCGAAGACATGAACACTGAAGCTTTCTTT. The genes are TRBV6-5 and TRBJ1-1; D possibly corresponds to TRBD1 (5 bases). The CDR3 has 16 residues. Germline assignment: CDR1 MNHEY and CDR2 SVGAGI. V lost 8 bases to trimming and J lost 0 bases, with 19 bases between them.

At least ten counts were recorded for this clonotype. The rearrangement joins TRBV6-1 to TRBJ1-3; 10 positions agree with TRBD1. Germline CDR1 MNHNS, CDR2 SASEGT. Germline trimming cut 6 bases from V and 4 bases from J; bases unmatched to any gene: 6. This CDR3 is 15 amino acids long. Written as DNA, the CDR3 is TGTGCCAGCAGGACAGGACAGGGGGGCGGAAACACCATATATTTT. Residues: CASRTGQGGGNTIYF.

The sample holds many counts of this clonotype. The chain is built from TRBV29-1 and TRBJ1-1, with no clear D. Germline lookup yields CDR1 SQVTM and CDR2 ANQGSEA. The CDR3 totals 13 residues. V shed 5 bases and J shed 0 bases, with 10 bases lying between them. The CDR3 DNA is TGCAGCGTTAAGGCCGGTATGAACACTGAAGCTTTCTTT. Translation: CSVKAGMNTEAFF.

The chain couples TRBV6-5 to TRBJ1-2; no clear D gene. The length of the CDR3 is 13 residues. The V end lost 2 bases, the J end lost 8 bases, and 12 bases lay between the germline ends. Germline V CDR1 and CDR2: MNHEY, SVGAGI. This CDR3 is CASSYEARTGYTF. In nucleotides, the CDR3 is TGTGCCAGCAGTTACGAGGCGAGGACCGGCTACACCTTC.

This clonotype was observed a few times. The gene calls are TRBV27 and TRBJ2-5; D tentatively reads TRBD1 or TRBD2 (5 bases each). Per the germline V gene, CDR1 is MNHEY and CDR2 is SMNVEV (reference sequence). The CDR3 consists of 15 residues. Trimming removed 3 bases from V and 5 bases from J, with 16 bases in between. This chain's CDR3 is CASSFRGTRRETQYF. CDR3 DNA sequence: TGTGCCAGCAGTTTCCGGGGCACCCGAAGGGAGACCCAGTACTTC.

This clonotype came up a few times. This chain uses TRBV10-3 with TRBJ2-1; D gene ambiguous. This CDR3 comprises 15 residues. Trimming took 4 bases from V and 2 from J, leaving 12 bases between them. Germline V lookup: CDR1 ENHRY, CDR2 SYGVKD. The CDR3 bases are TGTGCCATCAGTGTAGGGAAGGGCCCCTACAATGAGCAGTTCTTC. It is translated as CAISVGKGPYNEQFF.

This clonotype was detected only a few times. The V and J genes are TRBV12-5 and TRBJ2-7; TRBD1 is a possible D gene (6 bases). Between the trimmed V and J ends, which lost 5 bases and 5 bases, there was a span of 10 bases. CDR1 and CDR2 from the germline V gene are LGHNT and FRNRAP. The CDR3 sequence is 12 residues long. As DNA, the CDR3 is TGTGCTAGTGGTCCGCGACAGGACGAGCAGTACTTC. The encoded protein is CASGPRQDEQYF.

J is TRBJ2-1 and V is TRBV4-2, with TRBD2 matching over 9 bases. The V and J ends lost 3 bases and 0 bases, in that order; junction bases with no gene match: 6. Germline CDR1 and CDR2: LGHNA and YNFKEQ. The CDR3 covers 17 residues. CDR3 sequence reads: CASSQAPGLASYNEQFF. The CDR3 nucleotides are TGTGCCAGCAGCCAGGCTCCGGGACTAGCCTCCTACAATGAGCAGTTCTTC.

This chain uses TRBV11-2 with TRBJ1-4; the D gene is possibly TRBD1 (6 bases). Trimming took 5 bases from V and 6 from J, leaving 16 bases between them. The CDR3 is 15 amino acids. Per germline, CDR1 SGHAT and CDR2 FQNNGV. This CDR3 is CASSIRAGEDEKLFF. The CDR3 nucleotides read TGTGCCAGCAGCATCCGGGCAGGGGAGGATGAAAAACTGTTTTTT.

This clonotype has ten or more counts. The V gene is TRBV7-3, the J gene TRBJ2-7; D may be TRBD1 (5 bases). CDR1 is SGHTA, CDR2 FQGTGA, per germline. This CDR3 spans 13 amino acids. V was clipped by 2 bases and J by 4 bases, with 9 bases between them. The CDR3 DNA reads TGTGCCAGCAGCTTAGGGGCGGAGTACGAGCAGTACTTC. Translation gives CASSLGAEYEQYF.

The chain uses TRBV5-1 and TRBJ2-5, with a possible D match to TRBD2 (6 bases). There are 14 residues in the CDR3. Trimming took off 4 bases at V and 0 bases at J, with 10 bases between the two ends. Germline loops: CDR1 SGHRS, CDR2 YFSETQ. The CDR3 region is CASSGGTYQETQYF. CDR3 coding DNA: TGCGCCAGCAGCGGGGGGACGTACCAAGAGACCCAGTACTTC. The whole variable domain, filled in from reference TRBV5-1 and TRBJ2-5, reads KAGVTQTPRYLIKTRGQQVTLSCSPISGHRSVSWYQQTPGQGLQFLFEYFSETQRNKGNFPGRFSGRQFSNSRSEMNVSTLELGDSALYLCASSGGTYQETQYFGPGTRLLVL.

This clonotype was recorded many times. This chain links TRBV7-2 with TRBJ2-3; D remains unclear. The V end was cut by 1 base, the J end by 2 bases, with 10 bases between. Looked up from germline, CDR1 is SGHTA and CDR2 is FQGNSA. CDR3 length: 15 amino acids. CDR3 sequence (DNA): TGTGCCAGCAGCTTAGATAGGCTGACCACAGATACGCAGTATTTT. Protein sequence: CASSLDRLTTDTQYF.

This clonotype was counted only a few times. The V gene is TRBV12-3 or TRBV12-4, the J gene TRBJ1-1, with a weak D call TRBD1 (6 bases). CDR3 length equals 14 residues. Trimming removed 4 bases from V and 2 bases from J, with 11 bases in between. The CDR3 DNA reads TGTGCCAGCAGTTATACAGGGTTAAACACTGAAGCTTTCTTT. Translation: CASSYTGLNTEAFF.

The chain combines TRBV13 with TRBJ2-7; D is ambiguous. V was trimmed by 5 bases and J by 3 bases, leaving 8 bases between them. Germline lookup yields CDR1 PRHDT and CDR2 FYEKMQ (reference sequence). This CDR3 is built from 12 residues. CDR3 residues: CASSLSIYEQYF. DNA of the CDR3: TGTGCCAGCAGCCTATCCATCTACGAGCAGTACTTC.

The V and J genes are TRBV3-1 and TRBJ2-7; unclear D gene. The CDR3 is 12 residues long. The V gene lost 1 base and the J gene lost 8 bases, with 9 bases spanning the gap. The germline gives CDR1 LGHDT, CDR2 YNNKEL (reference sequence). In nucleotides, the CDR3 is TGTGCCAGCAGCCAAGTCTCAGAGAAGCAGTACTTC. Translated, it gives CASSQVSEKQYF.

This clonotype was observed a few times. The chain uses TRBV2 and TRBJ2-7, with 8 positions matching TRBD1. The CDR3 runs 14 residues. Germline CDR1 is SNHLY and CDR2 is FYNNEI. V trimming: 7 bases; J trimming: 2 bases; junction bases outside the gene matches: 7. CDR3 sequence reads: CASTGTGETYEQYF. In DNA form, the CDR3 reads TGTGCCAGCACCGGGACAGGTGAAACCTACGAGCAGTACTTC. Together with reference TRBV2 and TRBJ2-7, the CDR3 gives the full variable domain: EPEVTQTPSHQVTQMGQEVILRCVPISNHLYFYWYRQILGQKVEFLVSFYNNEISEKSEIFDDQFSVERPDGSNFTLKIRSTKLEDSAMYFCASTGTGETYEQYFGPGTRLTVT.

This clonotype was counted a few times. This chain links TRBV10-2 with TRBJ2-3; 7 bases fit TRBD2. CDR1 is WSHSY, CDR2 SAAADI, per germline. Trimming cost V 7 bases and J 2 bases; bases outside gene matches: 6. The CDR3 covers 14 residues. As DNA, the CDR3 is TGCGCCAGCAACTGGGGGGGAAACACAGATACGCAGTATTTT. It yields the protein CASNWGGNTDTQYF.

The chain is built from TRBV5-1 and TRBJ2-1, with D uncertain. Germline assignment: CDR1 SGHRS and CDR2 YFSETQ. The CDR3 extends over 11 amino acids. Trimming removed 4 bases from V and 8 bases from J, with 7 bases in between. CDR3 residues: CASSDLDEQFF. CDR3 bases: TGCGCCAGCAGCGACCTCGATGAGCAGTTCTTC.

V gene TRBV25-1 combines with J gene TRBJ2-3; the D gene is possibly TRBD1 (6 bases). In germline, CDR1 is MGHDK, CDR2 SYGVNS. V lost 3 bases to trimming and J lost 6 bases, with 16 bases between them. The CDR3 covers 15 residues. CDR3 region: CASSDNRVASDTQYF. The DNA of the CDR3 is TGTGCCAGCAGTGACAACAGGGTCGCATCGGATACGCAGTATTTT.

The chain employs TRBV6-1 and TRBJ2-1; no reliable D call. The V and J ends lost 4 bases and 4 bases respectively, with 17 bases between them. This CDR3 has 16 residues. Germline lookup yields CDR1 MNHNS and CDR2 SASEGT. The CDR3 nucleotides are TGTGCCAGCAGTGCCTACTACCCCCCCGCATACAATGAGCAGTTCTTC. Protein: CASSAYYPPAYNEQFF.